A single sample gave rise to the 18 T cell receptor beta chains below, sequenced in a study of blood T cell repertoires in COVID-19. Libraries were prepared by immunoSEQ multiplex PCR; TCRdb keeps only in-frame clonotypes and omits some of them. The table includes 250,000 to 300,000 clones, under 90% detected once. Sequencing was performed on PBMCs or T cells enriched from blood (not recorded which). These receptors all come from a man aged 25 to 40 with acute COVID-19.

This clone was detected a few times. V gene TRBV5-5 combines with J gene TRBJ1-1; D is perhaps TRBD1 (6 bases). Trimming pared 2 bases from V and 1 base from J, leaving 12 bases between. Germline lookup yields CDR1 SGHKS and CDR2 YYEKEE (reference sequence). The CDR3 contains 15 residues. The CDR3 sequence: CASSLDRRGNTEAFF. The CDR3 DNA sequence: TGTGCCAGCAGCTTAGATCGCAGGGGGAACACTGAAGCTTTCTTT.

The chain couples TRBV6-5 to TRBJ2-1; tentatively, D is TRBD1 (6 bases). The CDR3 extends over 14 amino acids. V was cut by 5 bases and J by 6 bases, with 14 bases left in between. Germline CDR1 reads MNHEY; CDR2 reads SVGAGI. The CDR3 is CASSRDTGSNEQFF. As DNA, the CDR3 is TGTGCCAGCAGTAGGGACACGGGCTCCAATGAGCAGTTCTTC.

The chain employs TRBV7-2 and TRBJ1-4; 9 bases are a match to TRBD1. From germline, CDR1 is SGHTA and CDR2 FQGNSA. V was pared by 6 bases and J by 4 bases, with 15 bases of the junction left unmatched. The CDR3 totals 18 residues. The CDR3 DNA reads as TGTGCCAGCAGGCAGGGGACAGGGACCCTTGCTTTTAATGAAAAACTGTTTTTT. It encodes CASRQGTGTLAFNEKLFF.

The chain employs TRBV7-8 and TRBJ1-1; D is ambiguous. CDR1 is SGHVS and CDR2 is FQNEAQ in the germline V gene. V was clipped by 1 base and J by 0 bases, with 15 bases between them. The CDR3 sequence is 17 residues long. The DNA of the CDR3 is TGTGCCAGCAGCTTAGGCCTCGGGGTGTCGCTGAACACTGAAGCTTTCTTT. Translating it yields CASSLGLGVSLNTEAFF.

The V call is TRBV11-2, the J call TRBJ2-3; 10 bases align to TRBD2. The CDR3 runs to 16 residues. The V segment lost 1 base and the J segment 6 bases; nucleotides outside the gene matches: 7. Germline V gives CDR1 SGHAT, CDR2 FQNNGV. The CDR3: CASSLGLAGVRDTQYF. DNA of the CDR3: TGTGCCAGCAGCTTAGGCCTAGCGGGAGTGCGTGATACGCAGTATTTT.

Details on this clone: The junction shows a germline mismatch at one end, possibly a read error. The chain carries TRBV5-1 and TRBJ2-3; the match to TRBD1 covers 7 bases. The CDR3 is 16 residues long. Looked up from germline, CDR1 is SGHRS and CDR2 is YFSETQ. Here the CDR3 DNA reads TGTGCCAGCAGCCAAACCTCCGGGACAGTTACAGATACGCAGTATTTT. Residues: CASSQTSGTVTDTQYF.

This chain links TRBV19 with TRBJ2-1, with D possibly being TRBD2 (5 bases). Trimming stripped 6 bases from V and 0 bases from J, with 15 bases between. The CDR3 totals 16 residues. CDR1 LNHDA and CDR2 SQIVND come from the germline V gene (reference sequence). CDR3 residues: CASSILEESSYNEQFF. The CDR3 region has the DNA TGTGCCAGTAGCATCTTGGAGGAGAGCTCCTACAATGAGCAGTTCTTC.

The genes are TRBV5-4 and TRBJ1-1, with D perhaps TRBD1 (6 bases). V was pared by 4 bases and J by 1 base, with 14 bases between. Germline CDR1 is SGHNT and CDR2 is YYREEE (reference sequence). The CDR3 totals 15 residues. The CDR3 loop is CASSLPGHTNTEAFF. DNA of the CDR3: TGTGCCAGCAGCCTGCCGGGACACACGAACACTGAAGCTTTCTTT.

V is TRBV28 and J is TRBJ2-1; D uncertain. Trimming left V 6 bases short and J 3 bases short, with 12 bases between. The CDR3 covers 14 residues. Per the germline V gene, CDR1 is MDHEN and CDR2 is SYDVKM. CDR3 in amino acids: CASRSSADYNEQFF. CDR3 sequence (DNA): TGTGCCAGCAGGTCCTCGGCGGACTACAATGAGCAGTTCTTC.

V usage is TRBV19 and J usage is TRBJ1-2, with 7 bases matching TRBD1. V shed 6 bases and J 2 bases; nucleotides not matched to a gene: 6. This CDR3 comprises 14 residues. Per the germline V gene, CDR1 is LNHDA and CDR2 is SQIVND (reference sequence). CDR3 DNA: TGTGCCAGTAGGGAACAGGGGTTCAACTATGGCTACACCTTC. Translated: CASREQGFNYGYTF.

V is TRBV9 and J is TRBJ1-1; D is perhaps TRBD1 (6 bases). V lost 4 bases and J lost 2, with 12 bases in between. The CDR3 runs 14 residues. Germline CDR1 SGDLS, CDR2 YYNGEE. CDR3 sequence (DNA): TGTGCCAGCAGCCCCCGGGGGGCAAACACTGAAGCTTTCTTT. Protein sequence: CASSPRGANTEAFF.

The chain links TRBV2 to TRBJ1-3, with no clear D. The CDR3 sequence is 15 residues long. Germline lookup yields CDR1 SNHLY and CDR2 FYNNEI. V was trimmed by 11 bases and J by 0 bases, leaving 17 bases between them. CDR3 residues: CAVLGRASSGNTIYF. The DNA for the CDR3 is TGTGCCGTGTTAGGGAGGGCTTCCTCTGGAAACACCATATATTTT.

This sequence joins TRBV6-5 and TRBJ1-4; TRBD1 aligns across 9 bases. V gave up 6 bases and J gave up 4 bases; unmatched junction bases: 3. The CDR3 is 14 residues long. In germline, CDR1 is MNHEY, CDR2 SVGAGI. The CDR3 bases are TGTGCCAGCAGAGGACAGGGGAGTAATGAAAAACTGTTTTTT. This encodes CASRGQGSNEKLFF.

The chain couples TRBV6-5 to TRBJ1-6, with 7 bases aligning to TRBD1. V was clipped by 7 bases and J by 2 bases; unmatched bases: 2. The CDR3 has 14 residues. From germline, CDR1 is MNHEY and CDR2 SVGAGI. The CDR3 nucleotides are TGTGCCAGCATGGACAGGACCTATAATTCACCCCTCCACTTT. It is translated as CASMDRTYNSPLHF.

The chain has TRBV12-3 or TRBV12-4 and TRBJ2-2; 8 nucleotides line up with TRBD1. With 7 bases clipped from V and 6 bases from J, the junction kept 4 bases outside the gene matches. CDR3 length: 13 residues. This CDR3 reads CASTLQGAGELFF. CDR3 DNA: TGTGCCAGCACCTTACAGGGGGCCGGGGAGCTGTTTTTT.

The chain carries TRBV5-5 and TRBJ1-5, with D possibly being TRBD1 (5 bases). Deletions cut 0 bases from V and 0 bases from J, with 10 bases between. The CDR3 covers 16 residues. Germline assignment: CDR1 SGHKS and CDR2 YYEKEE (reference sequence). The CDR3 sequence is CASSLAGPNSNQPQHF. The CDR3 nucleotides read TGTGCCAGCAGCTTGGCAGGGCCCAATAGCAATCAGCCCCAGCATTTT.

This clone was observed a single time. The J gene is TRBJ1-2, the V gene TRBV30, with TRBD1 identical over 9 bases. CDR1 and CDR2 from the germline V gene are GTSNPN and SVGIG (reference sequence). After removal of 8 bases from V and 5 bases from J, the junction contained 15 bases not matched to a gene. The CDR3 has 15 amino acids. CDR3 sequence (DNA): TGTGCCCAACTTAACGACCGGACAGGGGATTATGGCTACACCTTC. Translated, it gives CAQLNDRTGDYGYTF. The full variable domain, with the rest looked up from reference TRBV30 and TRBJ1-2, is SQTIHQWPATLVQPVGSPLSLECTVEGTSNPNLYWYRQAAGRGLQLLFYSVGIGQISSEVPQNLSASRPQDRQFILSSKKLLLSDSGFYLCAQLNDRTGDYGYTFGSGTRLTVV.

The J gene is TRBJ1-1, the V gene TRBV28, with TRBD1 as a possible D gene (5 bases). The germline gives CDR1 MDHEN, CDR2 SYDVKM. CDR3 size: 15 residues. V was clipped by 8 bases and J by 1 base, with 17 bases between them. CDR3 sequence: CASERPGEANTEAFF. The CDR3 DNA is TGTGCCAGCGAACGCCCGGGGGAGGCGAACACTGAAGCTTTCTTT.